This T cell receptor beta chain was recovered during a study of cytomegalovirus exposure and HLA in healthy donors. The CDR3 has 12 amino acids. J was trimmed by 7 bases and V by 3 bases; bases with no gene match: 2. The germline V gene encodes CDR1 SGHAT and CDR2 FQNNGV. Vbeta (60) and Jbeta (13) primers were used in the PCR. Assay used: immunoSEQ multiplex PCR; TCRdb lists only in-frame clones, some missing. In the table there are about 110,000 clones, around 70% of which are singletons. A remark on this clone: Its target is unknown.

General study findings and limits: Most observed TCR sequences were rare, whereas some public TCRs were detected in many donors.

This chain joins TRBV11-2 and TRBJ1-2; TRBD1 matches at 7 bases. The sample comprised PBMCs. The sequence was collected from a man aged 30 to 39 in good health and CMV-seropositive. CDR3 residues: CASSLTGFGYTF. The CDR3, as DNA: TGTGCCAGCAGCTTGACAGGGTTTGGCTACACCTTC.